Sequencing of this T cell receptor (beta chain) was carried out in a study of blood T cell repertoires in COVID-19. Study context: Samples came from the United States, Italy and Spain, spanning acute and convalescent COVID-19. The cDNA or gDNA used as material had been derived from T cells, B-cell-depleted T cells, or PBMCs.

Under the authors' procedure: Reference gene primers were amplified, and this amplification served to estimate nucleated cell counts. The table came from immunoSEQ multiplex PCR; TCRdb's copy has only in-frame clones and leaves some out. V, J and clone size were drawn from that table, and D and trimming were deduced from the DNA. The sample has around 110,000 clones; 90% are singletons. Germline trimming cut 5 bases from V and 5 bases from J; bases unmatched to any gene: 6. Germline V gives CDR1 LNHDA, CDR2 SQIVND (reference sequence). This CDR3 has 15 amino acids. The chain carries TRBV19 and TRBJ2-5; TRBD1 agrees at 12 bases. The sequencing sample was made of peripheral blood. This clonotype was sampled from a human donor with active COVID-19. The donor label of this sample is uncertain. For the CDR3, the DNA is TGTGCCAGTAGTGCCGGGACAGGGGGCAGGGAGACCCAGTACTTC. It encodes CASSAGTGGRETQYF.